This T cell receptor beta chain was profiled in a study of blood T cells in healthy people across ages. Study findings and constraints: Higher diversity, along with more naive CD4+ cells, distinguished long-lived donors from aged donors. It was held that diversity estimates obtained from one million T cells represented underestimates. Not knowing donor CMV status may have confounded expanded clonotype changes.

PCR was performed a second time for about 6 to 11 cycles using a sample-barcoded 5' primer and a J-beta primer mix. TCRdb passed the 5' RACE reads through MiXCR, listing each CDR3 protein once. Of fewer than 1,200,000 distinct CDR3 sequences listed, approximately 25% are singletons. The CDR3 has 14 residues. Trimming cost V 6 bases and J 2 bases, with 14 bases left between them. CDR1 SGDLS and CDR2 YYNGEE come from the germline V gene. This clonotype was picked up many times. Its cognate antigen is unknown. These sequences were also reported in another study, on T cells of mothers and their children.

This receptor was identified in a girl aged 2 to 10 in good health. The sequencing sample was made of blood. V usage is TRBV9 and J usage is TRBJ2-5; D is possibly TRBD1 (6 bases). CDR3 sequence: CASTRDTRQETQYF. CDR3 bases: TGTGCCAGCACCCGGGACACCAGGCAAGAGACCCAGTACTTC.